Below are 6 T cell receptor beta chains sequenced from a single sample in a study of CD8+ T cells in alopecia areata. Specified treatment: oral pan-JAK inhibitor, 5-10 mg twice daily. TCR sequencing used cDNA made by reverse transcription of extracted RNA. Generated by immunoSEQ multiplex PCR, the TCRdb table keeps only in-frame clones and is missing some. The repertoire holds 70,000 or so clones, approximately 29% seen once, with more than 12% in the top ten. This specimen consisted of CD8+ T cells sorted from blood, obtained at week 4, from a patient treated with tofacitinib. The origin of the receptors is a human donor with alopecia areata.

This clone was observed a few times. The genes are TRBV21-1 and TRBJ1-1. TRBV21-1 is listed as a pseudogene. This CDR3 is 11 amino acids long. The CDR3 region is CASPLRTEAFF. For the CDR3, the DNA is TGTGCCAGCCCCCTCCGGACTGAAGCTTTCTTT.

The V gene is TRBV6-1, the J gene TRBJ2-3, with a possible D match to TRBD2 (7 bases). Germline CDR1 reads MNHNS; CDR2 reads SASEGT. The CDR3 spans 16 residues. Trimming shortened V by 0 bases and J by 3 bases, and 13 bases separated the two germline ends. The CDR3 DNA sequence: TGTGCCAGCAGTGAAGCGAGGGGGGGACCTACAGATACGCAGTATTTT. Translation: CASSEARGGPTDTQYF.

V and J are TRBV2 and TRBJ2-4; maybe TRBD1 (5 bases). Trimming cost V 3 bases and J 8 bases, with 11 bases left between them. Germline lookup yields CDR1 SNHLY and CDR2 FYNNEI. The CDR3 has 13 residues. CDR3 DNA sequence: TGTGCCAGCAGTGAGGGGCTTTGGGACATTCAGTACTTC. It yields the protein CASSEGLWDIQYF.

The chain carries TRBV7-9 and TRBJ2-7; D is ambiguous. The ends were cut back, 4 bases at V and 1 base at J, with 8 bases in the middle. From germline, CDR1 is SEHNR and CDR2 FQNEAQ (reference sequence). This CDR3 contains 13 residues. The CDR3 nucleotides read TGTGCCAGCAGCTCCCTCCAGTCCTACGAGCAGTACTTC. Its translation: CASSSLQSYEQYF.

This rearrangement joins TRBV29-1 to TRBJ2-3; 7 bases line up with TRBD2. CDR1 is SQVTM and CDR2 is ANQGSEA in the germline V gene. This CDR3 has 15 residues. V trimming: 3 bases; J trimming: 6 bases; junction bases outside the gene matches: 12. CDR3 sequence (DNA): TGCAGCGTTGAGTCACGGCGGGAGCCCGGGGATACGCAGTATTTT. This translates into CSVESRREPGDTQYF.

The chain recombines TRBV6-5 with TRBJ1-1, with D possibly being TRBD1 (5 bases). Trimming shortened V by 8 bases and J by 8 bases, and 9 bases separated the two germline ends. CDR1 is MNHEY and CDR2 is SVGAGI in the germline V gene. The CDR3 spans 10 residues. The CDR3 loop reads CASGPGEAFF. CDR3 coding DNA: TGTGCCAGCGGCCCAGGGGAAGCTTTCTTT.